Listed here is a single T cell receptor (beta chain). Germline V CDR1 and CDR2: ENHRY, SYGVKD. This CDR3 comprises 15 residues. With 4 bases removed from V and 2 bases from J, the gap between germline ends came to 13 bases. MiXCR, applied by TCRdb to the RT-PCR reads, yields one record per CDR3 protein. The sample lists hundreds of thousands of distinct CDR3 sequences; over 12% were seen once. Sequencing was carried out using memory CD4+ T cells from blood. This sequence joins TRBV10-3 and TRBJ2-3; D might be TRBD1 (5 bases). The TCR sequence derives from a female donor in good health, serving as a healthy control. CDR3 in amino acids: CAISGTTEATDTQYF. CDR3 DNA sequence: TGTGCCATCAGTGGAACGACAGAGGCCACAGATACGCAGTATTTT.